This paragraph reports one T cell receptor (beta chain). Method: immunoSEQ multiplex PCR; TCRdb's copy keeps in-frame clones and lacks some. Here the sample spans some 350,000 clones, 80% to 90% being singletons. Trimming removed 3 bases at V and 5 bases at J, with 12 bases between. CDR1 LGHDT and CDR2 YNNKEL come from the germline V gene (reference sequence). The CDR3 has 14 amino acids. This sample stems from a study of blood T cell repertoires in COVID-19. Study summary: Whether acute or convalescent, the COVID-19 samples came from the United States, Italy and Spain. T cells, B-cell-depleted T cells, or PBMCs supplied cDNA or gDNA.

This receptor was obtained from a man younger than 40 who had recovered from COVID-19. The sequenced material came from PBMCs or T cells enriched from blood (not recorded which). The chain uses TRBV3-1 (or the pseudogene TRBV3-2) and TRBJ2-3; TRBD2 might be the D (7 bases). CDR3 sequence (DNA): TGTGCCAGCAGCCAGGGGGGGGGCCGAGATACGCAGTATTTT. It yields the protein CASSQGGGRDTQYF.